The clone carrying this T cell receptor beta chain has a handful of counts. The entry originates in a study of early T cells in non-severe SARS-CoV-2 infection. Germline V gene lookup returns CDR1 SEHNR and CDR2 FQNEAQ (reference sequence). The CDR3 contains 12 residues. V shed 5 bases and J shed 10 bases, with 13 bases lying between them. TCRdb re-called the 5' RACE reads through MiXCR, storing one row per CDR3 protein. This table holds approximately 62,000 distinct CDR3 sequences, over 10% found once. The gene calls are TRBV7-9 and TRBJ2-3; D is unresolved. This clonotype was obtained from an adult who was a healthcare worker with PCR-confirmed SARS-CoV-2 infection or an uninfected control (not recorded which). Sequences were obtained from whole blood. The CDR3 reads CASSPQNGPQYF. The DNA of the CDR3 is TGTGCCAGCAGCCCCCAGAACGGGCCGCAGTATTTT.